This entry lists 26 T cell receptor beta chains sequenced from one sample in a study of cytomegalovirus exposure and HLA in healthy donors. 13 Jbeta primers and 60 Vbeta primers were used for the PCR. The table came from immunoSEQ multiplex PCR; TCRdb's copy has only in-frame clones and leaves some out. The sample includes some 110,000 clones, around 80% of them seen just once. Specimen: PBMCs. The receptors come from a man aged 30-40 years in good health and CMV-seropositive.

This chain joins TRBV5-1 and TRBJ1-1, with TRBD1 identical over 7 bases. V shed 4 bases, J shed 0 bases, and the junction held 3 bases outside the gene matches. Germline loops: CDR1 SGHRS, CDR2 YFSETQ. This CDR3 contains 14 residues. DNA of the CDR3: TGCGCCAGCAGCCCCGACAGGGTGAACACTGAAGCTTTCTTT. Translated, it gives CASSPDRVNTEAFF.

This clone was seen only once. V is TRBV12-5 and J is TRBJ2-7; TRBD1 matches 9 bases. Losses at the gene ends were 5 bases for V and 6 bases for J; bases not matched to a gene: 2. This CDR3 is built from 12 residues. From germline, CDR1 is LGHNT and CDR2 FRNRAP. In DNA, the CDR3 is TGTGCTAGTGGTCTGGACAGGGGCGAGCAGTACTTC. Its translation is CASGLDRGEQYF.

The chain carries TRBV19 and TRBJ1-5; D possibly corresponds to TRBD1 (5 bases). Germline CDR1 LNHDA, CDR2 SQIVND (reference sequence). Trimming removed 6 bases from V and 0 bases from J, with 12 bases in between. The CDR3 loop spans 15 amino acids. The DNA for the CDR3 is TGTGCCAGTAGCCCTGACAGATATAGCAATCAGCCCCAGCATTTT. Its protein is CASSPDRYSNQPQHF.

This clone was seen once. The genes are TRBV6-1 and TRBJ2-1; TRBD2 agrees at 9 bases. Per the germline V gene, CDR1 is MNHNS and CDR2 is SASEGT. The CDR3 totals 16 residues. V shed 1 base and J 2 bases; nucleotides not matched to a gene: 3. Here the CDR3 reads CASSEEERGAYNEQFF. The DNA of the CDR3 is TGTGCCAGCAGTGAAGAAGAGCGGGGGGCCTACAATGAGCAGTTCTTC.

The genes are TRBV7-2 and TRBJ1-1; tentative D call: TRBD1 (6 bases). The CDR3 is 14 amino acids. Germline V gene data show CDR1 as SGHTA and CDR2 as FQGNSA. With 5 bases removed from V and 11 bases from J, the gap between germline ends came to 21 bases. The CDR3 loop reads CASSPGGASVWAFF. As DNA, the CDR3 is TGTGCCAGCAGCCCGGGGGGGGCATCAGTGTGGGCTTTCTTT. Using reference TRBV7-2 and TRBJ1-1 for the parts outside the CDR3, the full variable domain is GAGVSQSPSNKVTEKGKDVELRCDPISGHTALYWYRQSLGQGLEFLIYFQGNSAPDKSGLPSDRFSAERTGGSVSTLTIQRTQQEDSAVYLCASSPGGASVWAFFGQGTRLTVV.

The V gene is TRBV2, the J gene TRBJ1-5; 7 positions agree with TRBD1. This CDR3 contains 20 residues. Losses at the gene ends were 6 bases for V and 0 bases for J; bases not matched to a gene: 20. The germline V gene has CDR1 SNHLY and CDR2 FYNNEI. The CDR3 sequence is CASSKTARQGTLYSNQPQHF. The CDR3 nucleotides are TGTGCCAGCAGCAAAACGGCCCGACAGGGTACCTTATATAGCAATCAGCCCCAGCATTTT.

This clone came up many times. The chain carries TRBV5-6 and TRBJ1-1; 8 bases map to TRBD1. The trim removed 4 bases at V and 6 bases at J, leaving 11 bases unmatched. Germline V lookup: CDR1 SGHDT, CDR2 YYEEEE. CDR3 length: 15 residues. In DNA, the CDR3 is TGTGCCAGCAGCGGCGGTAGGACAGGGTTCGCTGAAGCTTTCTTT. Amino acids: CASSGGRTGFAEAFF. Full variable domain (rest looked up from reference TRBV5-6 and TRBJ1-1): DAGVTQSPTHLIKTRGQQVTLRCSPKSGHDTVSWYQQALGQGPQFIFQYYEEEERQRGNFPDRFSGHQFPNYSSELNVNALLLGDSALYLCASSGGRTGFAEAFFGQGTRLTVV.

The chain links TRBV7-2 to TRBJ1-2; D is perhaps TRBD1 (6 bases). V lost 5 bases and J 6 bases, leaving 16 bases between the germline ends. This CDR3 spans 14 amino acids. In germline, CDR1 is SGHTA, CDR2 FQGNSA. CDR3 DNA: TGTGCCAGCAGCCCTGCGACGGGACACGATGGCTACACCTTC. Translated: CASSPATGHDGYTF.

This clone occurred a few times. J is TRBJ1-1 and V is TRBV19; tentatively, D is TRBD1 (6 bases). V shed 5 bases and J shed 0 bases, with 7 bases lying between them. Germline V gene sequence: CDR1 LNHDA, CDR2 SQIVND (reference sequence). This CDR3 comprises 13 residues. The DNA for the CDR3 is TGTGCCAGTAGTGCAGGGGTGAACACTGAAGCTTTCTTT. It translates to CASSAGVNTEAFF.

The V call is TRBV10-1, the J call TRBJ2-1; possible D gene TRBD2, 5 bases. Germline V gene lookup returns CDR1 WNHNN and CDR2 SYGVQD (reference sequence). The V gene lost 3 bases and the J gene lost 6 bases, with 12 bases spanning the gap. This CDR3 has 14 residues. As DNA, the CDR3 is TGCGCCAGCAGTGACCCAGGACTTTCCAATGAGCAGTTCTTC. Protein product: CASSDPGLSNEQFF.

This sequence joins TRBV27 and TRBJ2-7; TRBD1 aligns across 9 bases. The CDR3 spans 18 residues. V was clipped by 0 bases and J by 2 bases; unmatched bases: 11. Germline CDR1 MNHEY, CDR2 SMNVEV (reference sequence). CDR3 amino acids: CASSLSGTGYILAYEQYF. The CDR3 DNA reads as TGTGCCAGCAGTTTATCCGGGACAGGGTATATTTTAGCCTACGAGCAGTACTTC.

The CDR3 region has the DNA TGTGCCTGGGCCGGGACAGGGTACGGCTACACCTTC. This translates into CAWAGTGYGYTF. V usage is TRBV30 and J usage is TRBJ1-2; TRBD1 matches 9 bases. The V and J ends lost 5 bases and 8 bases, in that order; junction bases with no gene match: 6. In germline, CDR1 is GTSNPN, CDR2 SVGIG (reference sequence). This CDR3 is built from 12 residues. Using reference TRBV30 and TRBJ1-2 for the parts outside the CDR3, the full variable domain is SQTIHQWPATLVQPVGSPLSLECTVEGTSNPNLYWYRQAAGRGLQLLFYSVGIGQISSEVPQNLSASRPQDRQFILSSKKLLLSDSGFYLCAWAGTGYGYTFGSGTRLTVV.

This sequence joins TRBV19 and TRBJ2-3; D unclear. V dropped 10 bases and J dropped 3 bases, with 17 bases sitting between them. This CDR3 contains 14 residues. The germline CDR1 and CDR2 sequences are LNHDA and SQIVND (reference sequence). The CDR3 sequence: CATRVSASTDTQYF. In DNA, the CDR3 is TGTGCCACCCGGGTCTCAGCTTCGACAGATACGCAGTATTTT.

The V call is TRBV5-1, the J call TRBJ2-3; perhaps TRBD1 as D (5 bases). The germline V gene encodes CDR1 SGHRS and CDR2 YFSETQ. This CDR3 is 16 amino acids long. The ends were cut back, 3 bases at V and 1 base at J, with 15 bases in the middle. In DNA, the CDR3 is TGCGCCAGCAGCTCACAGGTTAAGGGTGGCACAGATACGCAGTATTTT. The encoded protein is CASSSQVKGGTDTQYF. Full variable domain (missing parts from reference TRBV5-1 and TRBJ2-3): KAGVTQTPRYLIKTRGQQVTLSCSPISGHRSVSWYQQTPGQGLQFLFEYFSETQRNKGNFPGRFSGRQFSNSRSEMNVSTLELGDSALYLCASSSQVKGGTDTQYFGPGTRLTVL.

On this clone: One end of the junction fails to match germline, which may point to a read error. This chain links TRBV25-1 with TRBJ2-7, with 8 bases that match TRBD1. The CDR3 is made up of 11 amino acids. Germline CDR1 MGHDK, CDR2 SYGVNS. The CDR3 region has the DNA TGTGCCAGCAGCCCGGGACAGGCTCTATTTTTC. Its translation: CASSPGQALFF.

This chain connects TRBV30 to TRBJ1-1; 7 positions agree with TRBD1. Unmatched junction bases numbered 5, after V lost 4 bases and J lost 0 bases. The CDR3 has 14 residues. The germline V gene has CDR1 GTSNPN and CDR2 SVGIG (reference sequence). Here the CDR3 DNA reads TGTGCCTGGAATACAGGACAGGTGAACACTGAAGCTTTCTTT. This translates into CAWNTGQVNTEAFF.

Comments on this clone: The junction departs from the called germline gene at one end, perhaps through a read error. The chain is built from TRBV7-9 and TRBJ1-4; possibly TRBD1 for D (6 bases). Germline loops: CDR1 SEHNR, CDR2 FQNEAQ (reference sequence). The CDR3 extends over 16 amino acids. The CDR3 nucleotides read TGTTCCAGCCAGACGACAGGAATGCGGTCTAATGAAAAACTGTTTTTT. It yields the protein CSSQTTGMRSNEKLFF.

The chain joins TRBV18 to TRBJ2-1; 7 bases are a match to TRBD1. Trimming took 4 bases from V and 8 from J; bases not matched to a gene: 17. The germline gives CDR1 KGHSH, CDR2 LQKENI. The length of the CDR3 is 17 residues. CDR3 in amino acids: CASSQGTGTVVLDEQFF. The CDR3 bases are TGTGCCAGCTCACAAGGGACCGGGACAGTCGTTTTAGATGAGCAGTTCTTC.

The chain combines TRBV6-1 with TRBJ2-3, with D unresolved. CDR1 MNHNS and CDR2 SASEGT come from the germline V gene. Trimming pared 4 bases from V and 4 bases from J, leaving 18 bases between. CDR3 length equals 16 residues. The CDR3 is CASSALRMQRADTQYF. CDR3 in DNA: TGTGCCAGCAGTGCCCTCCGTATGCAGCGCGCAGATACGCAGTATTTT.

The chain combines TRBV2 with TRBJ2-3, with TRBD2 as a possible D gene (6 bases). The germline CDR1 and CDR2 sequences are SNHLY and FYNNEI. V was pared by 8 bases and J by 4 bases, with 19 bases between. CDR3 length: 15 residues. CDR3 protein: CASLHGGGRADTQYF. The CDR3 DNA follows: TGTGCCAGCCTCCACGGGGGAGGTCGAGCAGATACGCAGTATTTT.

The chain carries TRBV21-1 and TRBJ1-3; TRBD1 is the table's D call and was not checked against the DNA. TRBV21-1 is a documented pseudogene. The CDR3 has 15 amino acids. The CDR3: CASKGQPASGNTIYF. The CDR3, as DNA: TGTGCCAGCAAAGGACAGCCAGCCTCTGGAAACACCATATATTTT.

The chain recombines TRBV15 with TRBJ2-1, with D perhaps matching TRBD1 (5 bases). The germline CDR1 and CDR2 sequences are LNHNV and YYDKDF (reference sequence). Trimming shortened V by 0 bases and J by 12 bases, and 9 bases separated the two germline ends. CDR3 size: 12 residues. The CDR3 here is CATSRDRRGQFF. The CDR3 nucleotides read TGTGCCACCAGCAGAGATAGAAGGGGGCAGTTCTTC.

This chain links TRBV4-2 with TRBJ1-2; 7 positions agree with TRBD1. The trim removed 1 base at V and 5 bases at J, leaving 4 bases unmatched. Looked up from germline, CDR1 is LGHNA and CDR2 is YNFKEQ. The CDR3 runs to 14 residues. The CDR3 coding sequence is TGTGCCAGCAGCCAAGGGGACAGTCGGTATGGCTACACCTTC. Its translation: CASSQGDSRYGYTF.

This chain joins TRBV28 and TRBJ2-7; 7 positions agree with TRBD1. Losses at the gene ends were 7 bases for V and 2 bases for J; bases not matched to a gene: 8. This CDR3 spans 14 amino acids. CDR1 MDHEN and CDR2 SYDVKM come from the germline V gene. The CDR3 sequence is CASTQQGPTYEQYF. In nucleotides, the CDR3 is TGTGCCAGCACCCAACAGGGGCCTACCTACGAGCAGTACTTC.

The chain carries TRBV11-3 and TRBJ2-1, with 9 bases that match TRBD1. The CDR3 runs 14 residues. V lost 8 bases to trimming and J lost 6 bases; unmatched junction nucleotides: 8. The germline CDR1 and CDR2 sequences are SGHNT and YENEEA. The CDR3 DNA sequence: TGTGCCAGCGGCCGGGACAGGGAAATCAATGAGCAGTTCTTC. Translation: CASGRDREINEQFF.

This clone appeared a single time. The chain is built from TRBV10-1 and TRBJ1-6, with a tentative D call TRBD1 (5 bases). The V end was cut by 2 bases, the J end by 7 bases, with 9 bases between. The CDR3 runs 14 residues. CDR1 and CDR2 from the germline V gene are WNHNN and SYGVQD (reference sequence). The CDR3 loop reads CASSEDSENSPLHF. DNA of the CDR3: TGCGCCAGCAGTGAGGACAGCGAGAATTCACCCCTCCACTTT.